The TCR beta chain described here comes from a study of cytomegalovirus exposure and HLA in healthy donors. Study-wide context: Earlier work reported 100 million or so unique TCR beta sequences from about 179 million T cells. Study-level points and caveats: Three CMV-associated chains proved CMV antigen-specific in vitro. A classifier reportedly called cytomegalovirus status with high sensitivity and specificity. Trimming of TCR beta V- and J-genes showed a link, identified in a later analysis, to a missense DCLRE1C variant.

PCR was performed using 60 Vbeta and 13 Jbeta primers. Here immunoSEQ multiplex PCR was the method, and the copy in TCRdb shows in-frame clones only, minus some. The sample includes under 200,000 clones, 86% seen only once; the top ten take roughly 1.8%. V lost 7 bases and J 0 bases, leaving 13 bases between the germline ends. In germline, CDR1 is MNHNS, CDR2 SASEGT. The CDR3 has 14 residues. This clone has a handful of counts. Its antigen is unknown. The sequencing sample was made of PBMCs. J is TRBJ2-7 and V is TRBV6-1; perhaps TRBD1 as D (6 bases). The receptor was derived from a woman under 30 in good health and CMV-seronegative. This CDR3 is CASTSGTTSYEQYF. CDR3 nucleotides: TGTGCCAGCACCTCCGGGACAACCTCCTACGAGCAGTACTTC.